The 2 T cell receptor beta chains reported below all come from one sample, sequenced in a study of T-cell memory formation after mild COVID-19. TCRdb redid the calling of the 5' RACE reads with MiXCR, one entry per CDR3 protein. The data contain about 210,000 distinct CDR3 sequences, 8% to 11% of them singletons. Material: PBMCs or a T cell subset sorted from them (not recorded which). The origin of the receptors is a man aged 18 to 29 who had mild COVID-19 (a few samples of this study predate the infection). Cell type and time point are not known.

In its sample, this clonotype was seen many times. The J gene is TRBJ2-1, the V gene TRBV5-1, with TRBD2 matching over 14 bases. Germline trimming cut 4 bases from V and 7 bases from J; bases unmatched to any gene: 10. The CDR3 contains 17 residues. Looked up from germline, CDR1 is SGHRS and CDR2 is YFSETQ. In nucleotides, the CDR3 is TGCGCCAGCAGCACCGGCAGACTAGCGGGGGGGGTAAATGAGCAGTTCTTC. Translation gives CASSTGRLAGGVNEQFF.

This clonotype has more than one count but fewer than ten. The rearrangement links TRBV30 to TRBJ2-7, with a possible D match to TRBD1 (5 bases). The CDR3 has 12 residues. Germline loops: CDR1 GTSNPN, CDR2 SVGIG (reference sequence). V was pared by 4 bases and J by 0 bases, with 7 bases between. The CDR3 region is CAWKGISYEQYF. For the CDR3, the DNA is TGTGCCTGGAAGGGGATCTCCTACGAGCAGTACTTC.